Listed below are T cell receptor beta chains from one sample, sequenced in a study of T cell repertoires in cytomegalovirus infection. TCRdb re-analysed the reads in MiXCR, keeping a single row per CDR3 protein. The sample comprises 800,000 to 950,000 distinct CDR3 sequences, roughly 33% of which are singletons, and over 10% rests with the top ten. Antigens of these TCRs are unknown. The starting material was cultured CD8+ T cells from PBMCs, obtained from culture after CMV antigen stimulation. Source of these receptors: a human donor in good health (CMV status not recorded). Some clones in this sample may be carry-over from other donors' samples. The CDR3 runs from the conserved cysteine through the conserved F or W. Fields, in order: clone size, V gene, J gene, D gene, CDR3 protein, CDR3 DNA. The D gene is left open where the match is weak. The size of a clone is reported for some rows only, either as once, few or many, or as a class for expanded clones.

size: once
V: TRBV4-1
J: TRBJ2-3
D: .
CDR3: CASSQDGYGSTDTQYF
DNA: TGTGCCAGCAGCCAAGATGGGTATGGTAGCACAGATACGCAGTATTTT

size: once
V: TRBV19
J: TRBJ2-7
D: .
CDR3: CASSIISGGAYEQYF
DNA: TGTGCCAGTAGTATTATCTCTGGCGGCGCCTACGAGCAGTACTTC

size: few
V: TRBV18
J: TRBJ2-3
D: .
CDR3: CASSLPGHITDTQYF
DNA: TGTGCCAGCTCGTTGCCGGGACACATCACAGATACGCAGTATTTT

size: .
V: TRBV20-1
J: TRBJ2-2
D: .
CDR3: CSAPRADGTGELFF
DNA: TGCAGTGCTCCCCGGGCGGATGGCACCGGGGAGCTGTTTTTT

size: .
V: TRBV4-1
J: TRBJ2-1
D: TRBD2
CDR3: CASSQGWGGYNEQFF
DNA: TGCGCCAGCAGCCAAGGTTGGGGGGGATACAATGAGCAGTTCTTC

size: .
V: TRBV27
J: TRBJ1-5
D: .
CDR3: CASSSYRASNQPQHF
DNA: TGTGCCAGCAGTTCGTACAGAGCTAGCAATCAGCCCCAGCATTTT

size: few
V: TRBV19
J: TRBJ1-1
D: .
CDR3: CASRSLFGRVAEAFF
DNA: TGTGCCAGTAGATCTCTCTTCGGACGGGTTGCTGAAGCTTTCTTT

size: few
V: TRBV19
J: TRBJ1-4
D: .
CDR3: CASRPGRAREKLFF
DNA: TGTGCCAGTAGACCGGGACGGGCCCGAGAAAAACTGTTTTTT

size: .
V: TRBV27
J: TRBJ2-7
D: .
CDR3: CASRIGTDAYEQYF
DNA: TGTGCCAGCAGAATTGGGACGGATGCCTACGAGCAGTACTTC

size: .
V: TRBV5-1
J: TRBJ1-1
D: .
CDR3: CASSLEGSLMNTEAFF
DNA: TGCGCCAGCAGCTTGGAGGGGAGCCTCATGAACACTGAAGCTTTCTTT

size: few
V: TRBV4-1
J: TRBJ2-3
D: TRBD2
CDR3: CASSRGLAGADTQYF
DNA: TGCGCCAGCAGCCGGGGACTAGCGGGGGCGGATACGCAGTATTTT

size: once
V: TRBV27
J: TRBJ2-7
D: TRBD2
CDR3: CTSSRRAGAFLYEQYF
DNA: TGTACCAGCAGCCGCCGAGCGGGGGCCTTCTTATACGAGCAGTACTTC

size: .
V: TRBV4-1
J: TRBJ1-1
D: .
CDR3: CASSQERAVSTEAFF
DNA: TGCGCCAGCAGCCAAGAGCGCGCCGTGAGTACTGAAGCTTTCTTT

size: .
V: TRBV6-6
J: TRBJ2-7
D: TRBD2
CDR3: CASSPLAGNYEQYF
DNA: TGTGCCAGCAGCCCACTAGCGGGGAACTACGAGCAGTACTTC